Listed below are T cell receptor beta chains from one sample, sequenced in a study of tissue T cells after allogeneic stem cell transplantation. Sequencing used immunoSEQ multiplex PCR; TCRdb keeps in-frame clones, though not all of them. The sample records about 3,700 clones, approximately 58% being singletons. The specimen was tissue from the ileum, collected at autopsy. The origin of the receptors is a male donor older than 55 with lung cancer. Each CDR3 is given with its conserved first and last residue. D genes are given only for firm matches. Expanded clones get a size class; other rows say once, few or many, or leave the size out.

length,V,size,J,D,DNA,CDR3
16,TRBV15,.,TRBJ2-3,TRBD1,TGTGCCACCAGCAGAGATTCACAGGGGGCCGCAGATACGCAGTATTTT,CATSRDSQGAADTQYF
14,TRBV5-1,.,TRBJ1-2,.,TGCGCCAGCAGCTTGAACTATAGGGGCGAGGGCTACACCTTC,CASSLNYRGEGYTF
14,TRBV19,.,TRBJ1-5,.,TGTGCCAGTAGTATCCCAGGGGAGGGTCAGCCCCAGCATTTT,CASSIPGEGQPQHF
15,TRBV6-5,few,TRBJ1-2,.,TGTGCCAGCAGTTACTCCACAGGTTTTTCCAGTGGCTACACCTTC,CASSYSTGFSSGYTF
14,TRBV5-8,few,TRBJ1-1,.,TGTGCCAGCAGCCCCTATGAAGCCCCAACTGAAGCTTTCTTT,CASSPYEAPTEAFF
14,TRBV19,few,TRBJ2-1,TRBD2,TGTGCCAGTAGTGAGAGCGGGAGGTACAATGAGCAGTTCTTC,CASSESGRYNEQFF
14,TRBV5-4,medium-sized,TRBJ2-7,TRBD1,TGTGCCAGCAGCTTCCGGGACAGGGGAAACGAGCAGTACTTC,CASSFRDRGNEQYF
11,TRBV6-5,few,TRBJ1-1,.,TGTGCCAGCAGAACCACAGGTGAAGCTTTCTTT,CASRTTGEAFF
13,TRBV5-1,.,TRBJ2-7,.,TGCGCCAGCAGCTTGGGCGTAAGAAACGAGCAGTACTTC,CASSLGVRNEQYF
15,TRBV14,medium-sized,TRBJ1-5,.,TGTGCCAGCAGCCAAGGTCGGTATAGCAATCAGCCCCAGCATTTT,CASSQGRYSNQPQHF
17,TRBV24-1,.,TRBJ2-7,TRBD2,TGTGCCACCAGTGATCCCGCCGGGGGGAAGGTAGCCTACGAGCAGTACTTC,CATSDPAGGKVAYEQYF
15,TRBV3-1/TRBV3-2,once,TRBJ1-5,.,TGTGCCAGCAGCCAAGATTGGACTAGCAATCAGCCCCAGCATTTT,CASSQDWTSNQPQHF
14,TRBV28,.,TRBJ2-5,.,TGTGCCAGCAGCATTTTTCGGGGGCGAGAGACCCAGTACTTC,CASSIFRGRETQYF
14,TRBV7-2,few,TRBJ1-2,.,TGTGCCAGCAGCCCCCAAAACGGTCTGCATGGCTACACCTTC,CASSPQNGLHGYTF
15,TRBV5-1,.,TRBJ2-7,TRBD1,TGCGCCAGCAGCATATCCGGGACAGGTATGAACGAGCAGTACTTC,CASSISGTGMNEQYF
14,TRBV2,few,TRBJ1-5,.,TGTGCCAGCAGTGATCAAGGAGGCAATCAGCCCCAGCATTTT,CASSDQGGNQPQHF
11,TRBV30,once,TRBJ2-5,.,TGTGCCTGGAGTGTAACGGAGACCCAGTACTTC,CAWSVTETQYF
14,TRBV7-3,.,TRBJ1-1,.,TGTGCCAGCAGCTTAACTGGGGGCGGAACTGAAGCTTTCTTT,CASSLTGGGTEAFF
12,TRBV19,.,TRBJ2-7,.,TGTGCCAGTGGAACAGGGCTCTACGAGCAGTACTTC,CASGTGLYEQYF
16,TRBV6-5,.,TRBJ1-1,.,TGTGCCAGCAGTTTGAGTACCGGGACAACGAACACTGAAGCTTTCTTT,CASSLSTGTTNTEAFF
14,TRBV6-5,.,TRBJ2-1,.,TGTGCCAGCAGTACTCTAGTGGGAGGCATTGAGCAGTTCTTC,CASSTLVGGIEQFF
15,TRBV4-3,.,TRBJ2-1,.,TGCGCCAGCAGCCACCCGACAGTCTCCTACAATGAGCAGTTCTTC,CASSHPTVSYNEQFF
13,TRBV11-2,.,TRBJ1-1,.,TGTGCCAGCAGCTTCAACGATCGGGCCAAAGCTTTCTTT,CASSFNDRAKAFF
14,TRBV5-6,.,TRBJ1-1,TRBD1,TGTGCCAGCAGCCTTGACAGGGGAGGGACTGAAGCTTTCTTT,CASSLDRGGTEAFF
15,TRBV5-1,.,TRBJ1-1,.,TGCGCCAGCAGCTTGGGCCCCACGCAGAACACTGAAGCTTTCTTT,CASSLGPTQNTEAFF
15,TRBV27,few,TRBJ1-5,.,TGTGCCAGCAGTTTGGGGGGGGGCAGCAATCAGCCCCAGCATTTT,CASSLGGGSNQPQHF